The subject of this entry is one TCR beta chain. Only a few counts were recorded for this clone. The antigen it recognizes is unknown. No base quality values were provided; no much bigger clone lies one nucleotide off. This specimen belongs to a study of cytotoxic CD8 clonotypes in ibrutinib-treated CLL (TCRdb year 2021). Describing the broader study: The cohort had 11 relapsed/refractory and 15 treatment-naive patients; approximately 17 were IGHV unmutated. Every remission and progressive disease sample was obtained while ibrutinib was still being received by the patients. Samples at response were collected after a median of 12 months of treatment, with a range of roughly 6 to 40 months. Longitudinal samples were available for about 30% of the 86 trial participants. Cryopreserved peripheral blood mononuclear cells were obtained before treatment, at response, and at either sustained remission or disease progression. On average, each sample yielded around 270,000 productive templates and about 100,000 productive rearrangements. Responses were partial in 24 patients and complete in 2; after median about 70 months follow-up, about 14 stayed in remission and around 12 progressed.

The CDR3 covers 16 residues, taking in both the cysteine and the phenylalanine. Only the CDR3 DNA is retained, 48 bases long and in frame from the first base. Reading the germline V gene gives CDR1 SQVTM and CDR2 ANQGSEA. Relative to germline, V is 5 bases shorter and J is 4 bases shorter, with 21 bases between their ends. For TCR beta library preparation, about 2 micrograms of genomic DNA were extracted from the cryopreserved PBMCs. Longitudinal blood samples from CLL patients on ibrutinib monotherapy underwent high-throughput TCR beta sequencing. Patients were enrolled in a phase 2 open-label single-center ibrutinib monotherapy trial. Beyond this particular receptor, the publication reports: Clonality increased at ibrutinib response, stayed stable in sustained remission, and fell back toward baseline at progression. Baseline clonality was found to be higher than that of age-matched healthy donors and was strongly correlated with circulating CD8+ T-cell counts. Public clonotypes were rare and either contracted or stayed stable during treatment, and the rise in clonality at ibrutinib response reflected the expansion of private clonotypes. Sampling times were not matched between patients in sustained remission and patients whose disease was progressing, and lymph node repertoires were not examined.

On a MiSeq, deep resolution sequencing aimed for a depth between 1 in 1 million and 1 in 200,000 T cells, with each clonotype covered roughly 10x on average. The immunoSEQ hsTCRB Kit was used to generate TCR beta libraries. The source study handled its data this way. Data were analyzed with ImmunoSEQ Data Assistant and ImmunoSEQ Analyzer, with V, D and J genes assigned per IMGT definitions. Clonality, which ranges from 0 to 1, was calculated as one minus the normalized Shannon entropy of productive rearrangement frequencies. Public clonotype analysis was restricted to overrepresented clonotypes comprising at least 0.05% of each patient's repertoire. Repertoires from some 13 age-matched healthy donors in immuneACCESS were used as clonality controls. Held by TCRdb, this immuneACCESS table contains in-frame sequences only and omits some clones. Under half of the omission traces to an unresolved V gene where checked; the cause of the rest is unknown. V, J and clone size are those of that table, while D and trimming were read from the DNA. The sample records about 29,000 clones, roughly 76% of which are singletons. Roughly 48% of the sample goes to the ten largest clones.

The sample was PBMCs, taken after 36 months of ibrutinib treatment. The rearranged chain carries TRBV29-1 and TRBJ2-1, with TRBD1 tentatively as D gene (5 bases match). The clonotype comes from a human donor with chronic lymphocytic leukemia. The CDR3 loop reads CSVWVVGPTRYNEQFF. In nucleotides, the sequence is TGCAGCGTTTGGGTAGTGGGGCCAACCCGGTACAATGAGCAGTTCTTC.